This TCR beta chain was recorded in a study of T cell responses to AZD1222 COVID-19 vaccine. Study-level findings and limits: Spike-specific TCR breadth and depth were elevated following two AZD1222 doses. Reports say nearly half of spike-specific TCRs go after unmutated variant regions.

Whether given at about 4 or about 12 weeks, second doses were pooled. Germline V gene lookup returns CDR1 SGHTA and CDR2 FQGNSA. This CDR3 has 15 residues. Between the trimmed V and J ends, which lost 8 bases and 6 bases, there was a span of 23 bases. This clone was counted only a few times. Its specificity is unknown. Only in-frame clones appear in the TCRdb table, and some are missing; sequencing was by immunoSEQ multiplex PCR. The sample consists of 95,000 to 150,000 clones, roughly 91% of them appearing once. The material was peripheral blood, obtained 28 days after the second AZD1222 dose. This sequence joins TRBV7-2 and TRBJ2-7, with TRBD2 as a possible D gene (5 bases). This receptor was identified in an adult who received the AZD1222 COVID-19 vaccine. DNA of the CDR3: TGTGCCAGCTGTGACGGTCAAGTCGGGATGAGCGAGCAGTACTTC. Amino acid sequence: CASCDGQVGMSEQYF. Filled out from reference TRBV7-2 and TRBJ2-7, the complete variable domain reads GAGVSQSPSNKVTEKGKDVELRCDPISGHTALYWYRQSLGQGLEFLIYFQGNSAPDKSGLPSDRFSAERTGGSVSTLTIQRTQQEDSAVYLCASCDGQVGMSEQYFGPGTRLTVT.